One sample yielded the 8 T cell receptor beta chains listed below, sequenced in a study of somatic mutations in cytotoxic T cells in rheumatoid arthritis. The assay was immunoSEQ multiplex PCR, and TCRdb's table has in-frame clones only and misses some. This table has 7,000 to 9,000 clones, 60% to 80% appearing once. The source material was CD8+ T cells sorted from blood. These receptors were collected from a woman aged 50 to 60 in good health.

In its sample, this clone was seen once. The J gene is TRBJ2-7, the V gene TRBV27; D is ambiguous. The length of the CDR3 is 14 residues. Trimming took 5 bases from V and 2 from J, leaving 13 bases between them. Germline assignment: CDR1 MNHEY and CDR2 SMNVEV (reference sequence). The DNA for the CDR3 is TGTGCCAGCAGTCCATCCCCCGCAGCCTACGAGCAGTACTTC. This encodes CASSPSPAAYEQYF.

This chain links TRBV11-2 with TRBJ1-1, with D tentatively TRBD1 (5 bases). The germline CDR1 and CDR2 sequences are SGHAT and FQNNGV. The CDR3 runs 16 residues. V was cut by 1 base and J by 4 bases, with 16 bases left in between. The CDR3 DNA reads TGTGCCAGCAGCTTAGGAGAGGGGCTAGCGGGCACTGAAGCTTTCTTT. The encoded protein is CASSLGEGLAGTEAFF.

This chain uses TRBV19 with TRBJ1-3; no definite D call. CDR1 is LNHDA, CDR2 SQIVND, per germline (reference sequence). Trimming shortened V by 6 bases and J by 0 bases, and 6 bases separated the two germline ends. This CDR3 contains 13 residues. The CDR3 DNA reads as TGTGCCAGTAGACCGCGCTCTGGAAACACCATATATTTT. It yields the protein CASRPRSGNTIYF.

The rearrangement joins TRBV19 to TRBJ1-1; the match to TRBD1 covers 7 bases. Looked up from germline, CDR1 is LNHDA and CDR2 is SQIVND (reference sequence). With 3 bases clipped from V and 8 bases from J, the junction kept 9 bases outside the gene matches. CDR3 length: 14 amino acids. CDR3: CASSIIAGQLEAFF. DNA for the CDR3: TGTGCCAGTAGTATCATTGCGGGACAGTTAGAAGCTTTCTTT.

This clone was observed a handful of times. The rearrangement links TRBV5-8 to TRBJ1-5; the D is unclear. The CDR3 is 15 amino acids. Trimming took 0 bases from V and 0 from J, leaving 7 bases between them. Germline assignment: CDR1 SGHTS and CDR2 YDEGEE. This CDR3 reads CASSLDGYSNQPQHF. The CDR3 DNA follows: TGTGCCAGCAGCTTGGACGGGTATAGCAATCAGCCCCAGCATTTT.

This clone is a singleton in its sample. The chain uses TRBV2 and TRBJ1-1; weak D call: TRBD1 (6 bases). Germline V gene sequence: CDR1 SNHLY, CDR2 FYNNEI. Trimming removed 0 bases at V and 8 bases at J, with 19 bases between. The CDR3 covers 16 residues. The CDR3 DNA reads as TGTGCCAGCAGTGAAGCCTGGTTGGGCCGGACAGCGGAAGCTTTCTTT. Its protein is CASSEAWLGRTAEAFF.

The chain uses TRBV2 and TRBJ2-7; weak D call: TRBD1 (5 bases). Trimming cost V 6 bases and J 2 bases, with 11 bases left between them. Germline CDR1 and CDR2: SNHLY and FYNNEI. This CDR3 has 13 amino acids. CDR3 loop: CASRTGIPYEQYF. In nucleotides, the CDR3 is TGTGCCAGCAGAACAGGTATCCCCTACGAGCAGTACTTC.

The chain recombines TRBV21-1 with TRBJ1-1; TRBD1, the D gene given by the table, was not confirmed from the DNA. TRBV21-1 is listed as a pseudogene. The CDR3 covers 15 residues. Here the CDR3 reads CASSETGKGNTEAFF. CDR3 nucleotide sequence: TGTGCCAGCAGCGAAACAGGGAAAGGTAACACTGAAGCTTTCTTT.